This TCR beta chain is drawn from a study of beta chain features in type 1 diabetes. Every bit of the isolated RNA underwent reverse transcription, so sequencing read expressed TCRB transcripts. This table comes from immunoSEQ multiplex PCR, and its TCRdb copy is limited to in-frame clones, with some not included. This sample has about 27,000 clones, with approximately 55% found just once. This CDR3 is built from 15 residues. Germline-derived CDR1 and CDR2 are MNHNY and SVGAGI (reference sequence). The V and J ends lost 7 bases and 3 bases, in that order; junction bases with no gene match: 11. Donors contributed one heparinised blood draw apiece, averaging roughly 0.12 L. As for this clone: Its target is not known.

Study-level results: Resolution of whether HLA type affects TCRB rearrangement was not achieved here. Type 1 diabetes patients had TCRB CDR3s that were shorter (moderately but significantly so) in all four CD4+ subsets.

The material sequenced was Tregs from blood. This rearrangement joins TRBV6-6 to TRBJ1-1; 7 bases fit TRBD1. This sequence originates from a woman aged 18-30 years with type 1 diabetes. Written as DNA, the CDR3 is TGTGCCAGCATCAGCCCCCCAGGGGGGCACACTGAAGCTTTCTTT. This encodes CASISPPGGHTEAFF.